These 3 T cell receptor beta chains originate from one sample sequenced in a study of beta chain features in type 1 diabetes. The entirety of the isolated RNA underwent reverse transcription, so expressed TCRB transcripts were sequenced. Repertoires were generated with immunoSEQ multiplex PCR, while TCRdb's copy carries only in-frame clones and drops some. The sample lists 250,000 to 350,000 clones, roughly 9.6% occurring once. Sequencing input: naive CD4+ T cells from blood. The receptors here all came from a woman in her twenties or thirties in good health.

This clone was seen only a few times. The chain recombines TRBV6-1 with TRBJ2-5; D is perhaps TRBD2 (6 bases). V was cut by 6 bases and J by 3 bases, with 11 bases left in between. CDR3 length: 13 residues. CDR1 is MNHNS and CDR2 is SASEGT in the germline V gene. For the CDR3, the DNA is TGTGCCAGCAGCGGGAGTCCGGAAGAGACCCAGTACTTC. It specifies CASSGSPEETQYF.

This clone turned up a few times. The gene calls are TRBV28 and TRBJ1-5; 9 bases are shared with TRBD1. The V gene end was trimmed by 4 bases and the J gene end by 2 bases; junction bases not matched to a gene: 0. The CDR3 consists of 14 residues. The germline V gene has CDR1 MDHEN and CDR2 SYDVKM. CDR3 amino acids: CASSWDRGNQPQHF. The DNA of the CDR3 is TGTGCCAGCAGTTGGGACAGGGGCAATCAGCCCCAGCATTTT. Variable domain in full (rest from reference TRBV28 and TRBJ1-5): DVKVTQSSRYLVKRTGEKVFLECVQDMDHENMFWYRQDPGLGLRLIYFSYDVKMKEKGDIPEGYSVSREKKERFSLILESASTNQTSMYLCASSWDRGNQPQHFGDGTRLSIL.

This clone was counted only a few times. The chain links TRBV18 to TRBJ1-2; D remains ambiguous. In germline, CDR1 is KGHSH, CDR2 LQKENI. Between the trimmed V and J ends, which lost 1 base and 5 bases, there was a span of 11 bases. The CDR3 is made up of 14 amino acids. The CDR3 loop reads CASSPRHSQYGYTF. In DNA form, the CDR3 reads TGTGCCAGCTCACCACGCCACTCCCAATATGGCTACACCTTC.